These T cell receptor beta chains were read from a single sample in a study of T cell responses to AZD1222 COVID-19 vaccine. The assay was immunoSEQ multiplex PCR, and TCRdb's table has in-frame clones only and misses some. This table holds approximately 180,000 clones, roughly 88% found once. Sequences were derived from peripheral blood, sampled on day 0 of AZD1222 vaccination. These receptors came from an adult in good health. CDR3s include the opening cysteine and the closing phenylalanine or tryptophan. Fields, in order: D gene, V gene, J gene, clone size, CDR3 DNA, CDR3 protein. A D gene is named only where the DNA matches it firmly. Expanded clones are given a class, and other clones once, few, many or no size at all.

NA	TRBV4-3	TRBJ1-5	NA	TGCGCCAGCAGCCAAGACAGGGTAAACAATCAGCCCCAGCATTTT	CASSQDRVNNQPQHF
TRBD1	TRBV14	TRBJ1-6	NA	TGTGCCAGCAGCCAGACAGGGGAAGTCAATTCACCCCTCCACTTT	CASSQTGEVNSPLHF
NA	TRBV9	TRBJ1-2	NA	TGTGCCAGCAGCGTAGCTACGTCAAACTATGGCTACACCTTC	CASSVATSNYGYTF
NA	TRBV3-1/TRBV3-2	TRBJ1-2	few	TGTGCCAGCAGCCAAGATCCCGGACCCTATGGCTACACCTTC	CASSQDPGPYGYTF
TRBD2	TRBV6-2/TRBV6-3	TRBJ2-3	NA	TGTGCCAGCAGTTACGAAACCTCTAGCGGGGCCGGTACGCAGTATTTT	CASSYETSSGAGTQYF
NA	TRBV3-1/TRBV3-2	TRBJ2-1	NA	TGTGCCAGCGGACGGACAAATCAGCAGTTCTTC	CASGRTNQQFF
NA	TRBV6-2/TRBV6-3	TRBJ2-5	NA	TGTGCCAGCAGTTCGGGGGACACCCGGTTGACGTCCCAGTACTTC	CASSSGDTRLTSQYF
TRBD1	TRBV19	TRBJ1-2	NA	TGTGCCAGTAGCCCGACAGGGTATGGCTACACCTTC	CASSPTGYGYTF
NA	TRBV7-8	TRBJ2-3	NA	TGTGCCAGCAGGTTTGGCAGCACAGATACGCAGTATTTT	CASRFGSTDTQYF
NA	TRBV30	TRBJ1-1	NA	TGTGCCTGGAAAGGACTGGGCACTGAAGCTTTCTTT	CAWKGLGTEAFF
NA	TRBV19	TRBJ2-7	NA	TGTGCGTGCAAAGGGGGTTACGAGCAGTACTTC	CACKGGYEQYF
NA	TRBV5-1	TRBJ1-1	NA	TGCGCCAGCAGCTCATTACGTGGGGCCATGAACACTGAAGCTTTCTTT	CASSSLRGAMNTEAFF
TRBD2	TRBV5-1	TRBJ2-1	NA	TGCGCCAGCAGCTTTGGACTAGCGGGGGGCAATGAGCAGTTCTTC	CASSFGLAGGNEQFF
TRBD1	TRBV7-3	TRBJ2-3	NA	TGTGCCAGCAGCTCCCAACTTGCAGGGGGCGGAGATACGCAGTATTTT	CASSSQLAGGGDTQYF
TRBD1	TRBV7-9	TRBJ2-1	NA	TGTGCCAGCAGCCTGGGACAGCACAATGAGCAGTTCTTC	CASSLGQHNEQFF
NA	TRBV3-1/TRBV3-2	TRBJ1-4	NA	TGTGCCAGCAGCCAAGGGGCCGGGAAACTGTTTTTT	CASSQGAGKLFF
NA	TRBV6-5	TRBJ2-5	NA	TGTGCCAGCAGTTCCCCCGGGACACTGAAGACCCAGTACTTC	CASSSPGTLKTQYF
TRBD2	TRBV5-1	TRBJ2-5	NA	TGCGCCAGCAGCTTGCCCGCCAGCGGGGGCCCGTACCAAGAGACCCAGTACTTC	CASSLPASGGPYQETQYF
NA	TRBV6-5	TRBJ1-1	NA	TGTGCCAGCAGCAAAAAGAACGCGGGGGGCACTGAAGCTTTCTTT	CASSKKNAGGTEAFF
TRBD1	TRBV5-1	TRBJ1-2	NA	TGCGCCAGCAGCCCTGAACAGGGGGCCGTCTATGGCTACACCTTC	CASSPEQGAVYGYTF
TRBD2	TRBV4-1	TRBJ2-5	NA	TGCGCCAGCAGCCAAGCGACTAGCGGGGCCCGGTACCAAGAGACCCAGTACTTC	CASSQATSGARYQETQYF
TRBD2	TRBV11-2	TRBJ2-7	NA	TGTGCCACCTCCCTGGGGGGGGGCTACGAGCAGTACTTC	CATSLGGGYEQYF
NA	TRBV9	TRBJ1-1	NA	TGTGCCAGCAGCGTAGATCCAGGGCCGAACACTGAAGCTTTCTTT	CASSVDPGPNTEAFF
NA	TRBV19	TRBJ2-5	NA	TGTGCCAGTAGATCCGGCCAGACTCAAGAGACCCAGTACTTC	CASRSGQTQETQYF
TRBD1	TRBV28	TRBJ1-4	NA	TGTGCCAGCAGTTCCGGACAGGGGGCTAATGAAAAACTGTTTTTT	CASSSGQGANEKLFF